Listed below are T cell receptor beta chains from one sample, sequenced in a study of response to subunit inactivated influenza vaccine. TCRdb re-derived calls from the RT-PCR reads in MiXCR, one entry per CDR3 protein. The table lists approximately 530,000 distinct CDR3 sequences, roughly 13% of them singletons, with 10% to 15% in the top ten. Specimen: PBMCs from blood, collected roughly 47 days after vaccination. The source is a man aged 50-59 years who received an inactivated influenza vaccine. Both conserved end residues are part of each CDR3. Fields, in order: J gene, V gene, clone size, D gene, CDR3 DNA, CDR3 protein. The D gene is left open where the match is weak. A clone size is listed for some rows: how often the clone was seen (once, few, many), or a class if it is expanded.

TRBJ2-7,TRBV27,few,.,TGTGCCAGCAGTTTATTCGGGGTGACCCCCTACGAGCAGTACTTC,CASSLFGVTPYEQYF
TRBJ2-7,TRBV15,many,.,TGTGCCACCAGCAGAGATACGACAGCGACCTACGAGCAGTACTTC,CATSRDTTATYEQYF
TRBJ2-3,TRBV28,few,.,TGTGCCAGCACTCTTCCCACAGATACGCAGTATTTT,CASTLPTDTQYF
TRBJ2-1,TRBV7-6,many,.,TGTGCCAGCAGCTTAGCGCGGCCGGGAAATGAGCAGTTCTTC,CASSLARPGNEQFF
TRBJ2-1,TRBV12-3/TRBV12-4,few,.,TGTGCCAGCAGATCTCAGGATATTACCGGCAATGAGCAGTTCTTC,CASRSQDITGNEQFF
TRBJ2-1,TRBV7-6,.,TRBD2,TGTGCCAGCAGCTCCGGGGGGGGCCGTTACAATGAGCAGTTCTTC,CASSSGGGRYNEQFF
TRBJ2-2,TRBV27,.,.,TGTGCCAGCAGCGATTTCCAACAAACCGGGGAGCTGTTTTTT,CASSDFQQTGELFF
TRBJ2-7,TRBV11-2,.,.,TGTGCCAGCAGCGAGGGGACTGTCTACGAGCAGTACTTC,CASSEGTVYEQYF
TRBJ1-2,TRBV5-6,few,TRBD1,TGTGCCAGCAGCTTGGCCCGAGCACAGGGGGCCAGAGGCTACACCTTC,CASSLARAQGARGYTF
TRBJ1-4,TRBV12-3/TRBV12-4,.,.,TGTGCCAGCAGACTGGTTGGGGGTACTAATGAAAAACTGTTTTTT,CASRLVGGTNEKLFF
TRBJ2-5,TRBV6-2/TRBV6-3,.,.,TGTGCCAGCAGTCAGACCCGACAGAACCAAGAGACCCAGTACTTC,CASSQTRQNQETQYF
TRBJ2-1,TRBV24-1,.,.,TGTGCCACCAGTGAAATCAGGCGCTCCTACAATGAGCAGTTCTTC,CATSEIRRSYNEQFF
TRBJ2-6,TRBV4-1,.,.,TGCGCCAGCAGCCAAGGGGTGTTGGTAGGGGCTGGGGCCAACGTCCTGACTTTC,CASSQGVLVGAGANVLTF
TRBJ2-7,TRBV6-1,few,.,TGTGCCAGCAGTGGTAACAGCGTCTACGAGCAGTACTTC,CASSGNSVYEQYF
TRBJ2-1,TRBV20-1,many,.,TGCAGTTTTCAGGACTCGTCAGGCGGTTTATATGAGCAGTTCTTC,CSFQDSSGGLYEQFF
TRBJ1-6,TRBV4-1,.,.,TGCGCCAGCAGCCCGCAGGGGCGGGGGGATAATTCACCCCTCCACTTT,CASSPQGRGDNSPLHF
TRBJ1-5,TRBV2,.,.,TGTGCCAGCAGTTCCCCCAGCCAGCCCCAGCATTTT,CASSSPSQPQHF
TRBJ1-1,TRBV20-1,.,.,TGCAGTGCTCGCCAGAGAGGGTACACTGAAGCTTTCTTT,CSARQRGYTEAFF
TRBJ2-3,TRBV20-1,many,.,TGCAGTGCTACTCCCGGGCGCACAGATACGCAGTATTTT,CSATPGRTDTQYF
TRBJ2-3,TRBV9,.,TRBD2,TGTGCCAGCACACCGGGACTAGCTGGGGATACGCAGTATTTT,CASTPGLAGDTQYF
TRBJ2-7,TRBV11-2,.,TRBD2,TGTGCCAGCAGCTTAGAACTGGGGGCCAGGACTAGCGGGACTCCCACTCCCTACGAGCAGTACTTC,CASSLELGARTSGTPTPYEQYF
TRBJ2-5,TRBV29-1,.,.,TGCAGCGTTGAAGATCAGACTAGTCAAGAGACCCAGTACTTC,CSVEDQTSQETQYF
TRBJ2-2,TRBV20-1,few,TRBD1,TGCAGTGCTAGAGATAAGGGCCCGACAGGGATCACCGGGGAGCTGTTTTTT,CSARDKGPTGITGELFF
TRBJ2-1,TRBV15,.,TRBD2,TGTGCCACCAGCGCCGACACCGAGGGGACTAGTGAGTTCTTC,CATSADTEGTSEFF
TRBJ2-7,TRBV20-1,.,.,TGCAGTGCTAGCCTCGGGGGGCGAGGGAACGAGCAGTACTTC,CSASLGGRGNEQYF
TRBJ1-4,TRBV5-5,few,TRBD1,TGTGCCAGCAGCTTGAAGGGGGCCTTTAATGAAAAACTGTTTTTT,CASSLKGAFNEKLFF
TRBJ2-7,TRBV12-3/TRBV12-4,few,.,TGTGCCAGCAGTTTAGGACAGGATACTATCCTCAGCTACGAGCAGTACTTC,CASSLGQDTILSYEQYF
TRBJ2-7,TRBV20-1,few,.,TGCAGTGCTCCGGAATTGACAGCCGAGCTACTTACCTACGAGCAGTACTTC,CSAPELTAELLTYEQYF
TRBJ2-1,TRBV15,few,TRBD1,TGTGCCACCAGCAGAAGATGGACAGGCGACAATGAGCAGTTCTTC,CATSRRWTGDNEQFF
TRBJ2-1,TRBV5-5,few,TRBD2,TGTGCCAGCAGCTTGGTGGGACTAGCGGGAGTTTGGGACAATGAGCAGTTCTTC,CASSLVGLAGVWDNEQFF
TRBJ2-6,TRBV9,few,.,TGTGCCAGCAGCGAGCAAGACGGCAAGATCTCTGGGGCCAACGTCCTGACTTTC,CASSEQDGKISGANVLTF